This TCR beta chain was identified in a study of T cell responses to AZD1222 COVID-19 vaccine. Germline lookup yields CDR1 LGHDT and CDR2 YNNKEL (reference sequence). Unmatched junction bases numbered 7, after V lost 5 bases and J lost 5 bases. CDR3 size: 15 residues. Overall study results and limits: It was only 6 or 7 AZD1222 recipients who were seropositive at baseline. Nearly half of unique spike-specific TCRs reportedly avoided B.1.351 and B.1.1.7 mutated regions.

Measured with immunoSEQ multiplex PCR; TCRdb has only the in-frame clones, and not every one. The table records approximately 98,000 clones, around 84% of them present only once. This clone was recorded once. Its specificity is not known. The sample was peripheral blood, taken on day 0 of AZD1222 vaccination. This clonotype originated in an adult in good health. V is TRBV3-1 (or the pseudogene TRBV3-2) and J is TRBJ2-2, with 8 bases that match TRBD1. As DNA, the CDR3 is TGTGCCAGCAGCAATGGACAGGGAAGGACCGGGGAGCTGTTTTTT. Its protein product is CASSNGQGRTGELFF.